This T cell receptor (beta chain) originates from a study of T cell responses to AZD1222 COVID-19 vaccine. The CDR3 contains 17 residues. V dropped 1 base and J dropped 3 bases, with 18 bases sitting between them. Per germline, CDR1 MGHRA and CDR2 YSYEKL. For this clone: Antigen: not known.

Profiled with immunoSEQ multiplex PCR; TCRdb holds only in-frame clones, not every one. The sample has 180,000 or so clones; 92% are singletons. Study-wide results and caveats: Just a handful of people given AZD1222 tested seropositive at baseline. Donor demographics were predominantly white British with a female majority; clonal diversity may be underestimated. The repertoires were collected only after the peak T cell response. Among spike-specific TCRs, nearly half reportedly target unmutated variant regions.

The gene calls are TRBV4-1 and TRBJ1-2, with D unclear. The receptor was isolated from an adult who received the AZD1222 COVID-19 vaccine. The sequencing here drew on peripheral blood, taken 28 days after the second AZD1222 dose. CDR3 nucleotides: TGCGCCAGCAGCCAAGGGGTGGGTGGAATACTATACTATGGCTACACCTTC. It codes for CASSQGVGGILYYGYTF.